The 18 T cell receptor beta chains given below trace back to one sample, sequenced in a study of shared clonotypes between healthy human individuals. Method: immunoSEQ multiplex PCR; TCRdb's copy keeps in-frame clones and lacks some. Among 2 million to 2.5 million clones listed, 85% to 95% were seen once. The sequencing input was naive CD4+ T cells from PBMCs. Subset specified: CD45RA+ positively selected. Source of these receptors: a man aged 18 to 29 in good health. Some clones in this sample may be carry-over from other donors' samples.

There are a few counts of this clone. Other DNA sequences in the sample encode the same CDR3. The V and J genes are TRBV2 and TRBJ1-1; unclear D gene. Deletions cut 6 bases from V and 0 bases from J, with 2 bases between. This CDR3 is built from 11 residues. Germline V gene data show CDR1 as SNHLY and CDR2 as FYNNEI. The CDR3 coding sequence is TGTGCCAGCAGGGTGAACACTGAAGCTTTCTTT. Translating gives CASRVNTEAFF.

This chain connects TRBV11-2 to TRBJ2-1; the D is unclear. V shed 5 bases and J shed 4 bases, with 6 bases lying between them. From germline, CDR1 is SGHAT and CDR2 FQNNGV. The CDR3 runs to 12 residues. The CDR3 DNA reads TGTGCCAGCAGCCTTTTATACAATGAGCAGTTCTTC. Its translation: CASSLLYNEQFF.

This clone was recorded once. V usage is TRBV6-5 and J usage is TRBJ1-6; D gene ambiguous. The V end lost 6 bases, the J end lost 14 bases, and 14 bases lay between the germline ends. The germline V gene has CDR1 MNHEY and CDR2 SVGAGI. The CDR3 has 12 amino acids. The CDR3 DNA reads as TGTGCCAGCAGCCCGGAGGTGGGGACCCTCCACTTT. Translating gives CASSPEVGTLHF.

Regarding this clone: The same CDR3 arises from other DNA sequences in this sample as well. This chain links TRBV19 with TRBJ2-1, with D tentatively TRBD1 (6 bases). The CDR3 is 12 amino acids. Germline-derived CDR1 and CDR2 are LNHDA and SQIVND (reference sequence). V was pared by 8 bases and J by 3 bases, with 8 bases between. CDR3 sequence reads: CASSDSYNEQFF. Here the CDR3 DNA reads TGTGCCAGTTCGGACAGCTACAATGAGCAGTTCTTC. The full variable domain, rest sourced from reference TRBV19 and TRBJ2-1, is DGGITQSPKYLFRKEGQNVTLSCEQNLNHDAMYWYRQDPGQGLRLIYYSQIVNDFQKGDIAEGYSVSREKKESFPLTVTSAQKNPTAFYLCASSDSYNEQFFGPGTRLTVL.

V usage is TRBV28 and J usage is TRBJ1-1, with D uncertain. Looked up from germline, CDR1 is MDHEN and CDR2 is SYDVKM. CDR3 size: 15 residues. The V gene lost 6 bases and the J gene lost 0 bases, with 14 bases spanning the gap. The CDR3, as DNA: TGTGCCAGCAGAAGGGTACCGATAATGAACACTGAAGCTTTCTTT. Translation gives CASRRVPIMNTEAFF.

The gene calls are TRBV28 and TRBJ2-3; 10 bases align to TRBD2. Per the germline V gene, CDR1 is MDHEN and CDR2 is SYDVKM. V lost 5 bases to trimming and J lost 3 bases; unmatched junction nucleotides: 8. The CDR3 contains 16 residues. CDR3 coding DNA: TGTGCCAGCAGTCTCATAGCGGGAGGAGTGACAGATACGCAGTATTTT. It codes for CASSLIAGGVTDTQYF.

This sequence joins TRBV5-8 and TRBJ2-5; TRBD2 aligns across 7 bases. V was pared by 5 bases and J by 7 bases, with 14 bases of the junction left unmatched. Looked up from germline, CDR1 is SGHTS and CDR2 is YDEGEE. The CDR3 is made up of 15 amino acids. The CDR3 loop reads CASSTPGLPLRTQYF. CDR3 sequence (DNA): TGTGCCAGCAGTACCCCGGGACTACCATTGAGGACCCAGTACTTC.

This clone has a single count. J is TRBJ2-1 and V is TRBV5-1; 8 bases are shared with TRBD2. The CDR3 is 14 amino acids. The germline V gene encodes CDR1 SGHRS and CDR2 YFSETQ. V lost 2 bases, J lost 9 bases, and 7 bases stayed unmatched. CDR3 in amino acids: CASSFGGDGGEQFF. For the CDR3, the DNA is TGCGCCAGCAGCTTCGGGGGGGACGGAGGTGAGCAGTTCTTC. Based on the CDR3 plus reference TRBV5-1 and TRBJ2-1, the full variable domain is KAGVTQTPRYLIKTRGQQVTLSCSPISGHRSVSWYQQTPGQGLQFLFEYFSETQRNKGNFPGRFSGRQFSNSRSEMNVSTLELGDSALYLCASSFGGDGGEQFFGPGTRLTVL.

This chain links TRBV25-1 with TRBJ1-2; no reliable D call. Germline CDR1 and CDR2: MGHDK and SYGVNS. V was clipped by 6 bases and J by 4 bases, with 12 bases between them. The CDR3 runs 13 residues. CDR3 coding DNA: TGTGCCAGCAGGGAGGGCTCTAGCTATGGCTACACCTTC. This sequence encodes CASREGSSYGYTF.

The gene calls are TRBV9 and TRBJ2-5, with D maybe TRBD2 (6 bases). Trimming took 4 bases from V and 1 from J, leaving 11 bases between them. The CDR3 covers 14 residues. CDR1 is SGDLS and CDR2 is YYNGEE in the germline V gene. The CDR3 spells CASSPGTFQETQYF. DNA for the CDR3: TGTGCCAGCAGCCCTGGGACTTTCCAAGAGACCCAGTACTTC.

Comments on this clone: A read error may produce the germline difference seen at one junction end. The chain links TRBV2 to TRBJ2-5, with TRBD2 matching 8 bases. Germline V gives CDR1 SNHLY, CDR2 FYNNEI. The CDR3 runs 15 residues. CDR3 DNA: TGTGCCAGCAGTAAAGCGGGAGTTTTGGGAGAGACCCAGTACTTC. It translates to CASSKAGVLGETQYF.

The V and J genes are TRBV5-1 and TRBJ1-5; 7 positions agree with TRBD1. Trimming cost V 1 base and J 4 bases; bases outside gene matches: 20. Germline CDR1 and CDR2: SGHRS and YFSETQ. The CDR3 has 20 residues. The DNA of the CDR3 is TGCGCCAGCAGCTTGACCCCCCTCGGACCCGGGACAGCGAGAAATCAGCCCCAGCATTTT. Amino acids: CASSLTPLGPGTARNQPQHF.

Remarks on this clone: This sample includes further DNA sequences coding for the same CDR3. The chain couples TRBV5-1 to TRBJ2-5; D is uncertain. Trimming shortened V by 0 bases and J by 1 base, and 7 bases separated the two germline ends. Germline values: CDR1 SGHRS, CDR2 YFSETQ. This CDR3 spans 14 amino acids. The CDR3 DNA sequence: TGCGCCAGCAGCTTGGGCAGGCCCCAAGAGACCCAGTACTTC. This codes for CASSLGRPQETQYF.

In this sample, this clone turned up once. This chain uses TRBV9 with TRBJ2-3; 8 positions match TRBD2. Germline V gene lookup returns CDR1 SGDLS and CDR2 YYNGEE. Trimming removed 2 bases from V and 2 bases from J; junction bases left unmatched: 10. There are 17 residues in the CDR3. The CDR3 coding sequence is TGTGCCAGCAGCGTTGGCGCTAGCGGGCGAAACACAGATACGCAGTATTTT. Its translation is CASSVGASGRNTDTQYF. Full variable domain (remainder filled in from reference TRBV9 and TRBJ2-3): DSGVTQTPKHLITATGQRVTLRCSPRSGDLSVYWYQQSLDQGLQFLIQYYNGEERAKGNILERFSAQQFPDLHSELNLSSLELGDSALYFCASSVGASGRNTDTQYFGPGTRLTVL.

The CDR3 bases are TGCGCCAGCAGCTTGGTACTGCAGGGGTCCGGGGAGCTGTTTTTT. As protein: CASSLVLQGSGELFF. The chain joins TRBV5-1 to TRBJ2-2, with a tentative D call TRBD1 (6 bases). Germline V gives CDR1 SGHRS, CDR2 YFSETQ. V was pared by 0 bases and J by 6 bases, with 12 bases between. The CDR3 covers 15 residues.

The rearrangement uses TRBV4-3 and TRBJ2-3; the D is unclear. This CDR3 has 15 residues. The germline gives CDR1 LGHNA, CDR2 YSLEER. The V end was cut by 4 bases, the J end by 0 bases, with 11 bases between. Here the CDR3 reads CASSLSRVSTDTQYF. The DNA for the CDR3 is TGCGCCAGCAGCCTGTCTAGGGTTAGCACAGATACGCAGTATTTT.

V usage is TRBV9 and J usage is TRBJ2-1; 9 positions match TRBD1. The V gene's germline CDR1 is SGDLS and CDR2 YYNGEE. V dropped 4 bases and J dropped 4; count of bases not matched to a gene: 6. The CDR3 consists of 15 residues. The CDR3 reads CASSTRDRVYNEQFF. Here the CDR3 DNA reads TGTGCCAGCAGCACCCGGGACAGGGTTTACAATGAGCAGTTCTTC.

The chain couples TRBV4-2 to TRBJ2-4; 8 positions match TRBD2. Per the germline V gene, CDR1 is LGHNA and CDR2 is YNFKEQ. V lost 0 bases, J lost 7 bases, and 11 bases stayed unmatched. The CDR3 runs to 17 residues. The CDR3 nucleotides are TGTGCCAGCAGCCAAGATCCCCGGGAGGGCCTATTGAACATTCAGTACTTC. Translation: CASSQDPREGLLNIQYF.